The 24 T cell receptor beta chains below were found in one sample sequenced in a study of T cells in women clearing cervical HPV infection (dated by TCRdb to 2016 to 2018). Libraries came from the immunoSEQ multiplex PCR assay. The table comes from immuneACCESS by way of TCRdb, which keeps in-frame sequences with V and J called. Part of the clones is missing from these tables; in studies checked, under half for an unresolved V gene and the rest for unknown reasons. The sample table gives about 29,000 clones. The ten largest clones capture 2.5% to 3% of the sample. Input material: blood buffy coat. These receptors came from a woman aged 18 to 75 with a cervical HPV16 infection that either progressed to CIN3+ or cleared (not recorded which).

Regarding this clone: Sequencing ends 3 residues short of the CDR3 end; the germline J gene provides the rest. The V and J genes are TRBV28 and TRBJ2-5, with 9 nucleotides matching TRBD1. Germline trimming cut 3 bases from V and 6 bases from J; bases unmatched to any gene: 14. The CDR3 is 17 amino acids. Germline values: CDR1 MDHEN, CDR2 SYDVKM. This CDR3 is CASSLIPGQGRIKTQYF. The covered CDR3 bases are TGTGCCAGCAGTTTGATCCCGGGACAGGGACGGATAAAGACC.

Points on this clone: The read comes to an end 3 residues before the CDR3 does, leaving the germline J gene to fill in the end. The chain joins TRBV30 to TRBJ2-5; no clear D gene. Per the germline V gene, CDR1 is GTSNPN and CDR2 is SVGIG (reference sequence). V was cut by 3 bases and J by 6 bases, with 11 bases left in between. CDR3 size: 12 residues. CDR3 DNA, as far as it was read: TGTGCCTGGAGACAGCTAAGTAAGACC. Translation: CAWRQLSKT. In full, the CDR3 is CAWRQLSKTQYF.

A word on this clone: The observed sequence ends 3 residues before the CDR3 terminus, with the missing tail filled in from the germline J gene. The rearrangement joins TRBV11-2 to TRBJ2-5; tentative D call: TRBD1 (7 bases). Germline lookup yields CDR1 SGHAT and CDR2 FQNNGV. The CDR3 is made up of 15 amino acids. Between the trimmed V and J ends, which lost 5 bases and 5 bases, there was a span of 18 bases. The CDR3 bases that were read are TGTGCCAGCAGCGAGGAGGGGGCTGAGTTGGAGACC. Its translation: CASSEEGAELET. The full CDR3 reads CASSEEGAELETQYF.

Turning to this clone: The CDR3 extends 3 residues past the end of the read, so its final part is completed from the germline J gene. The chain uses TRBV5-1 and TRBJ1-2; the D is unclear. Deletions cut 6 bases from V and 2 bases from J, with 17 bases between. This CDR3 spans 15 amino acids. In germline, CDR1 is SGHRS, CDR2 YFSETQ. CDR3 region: CASKVWASPNYGYTF. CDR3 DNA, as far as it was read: TGCGCCAGCAAAGTTTGGGCCAGCCCCAACTATGGC.

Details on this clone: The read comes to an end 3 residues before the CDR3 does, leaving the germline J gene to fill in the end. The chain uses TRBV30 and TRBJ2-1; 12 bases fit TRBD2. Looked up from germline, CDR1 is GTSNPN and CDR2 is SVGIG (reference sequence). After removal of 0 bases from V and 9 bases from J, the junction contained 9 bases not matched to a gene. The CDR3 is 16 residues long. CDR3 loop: CAWSVRLAGEGGEQFF. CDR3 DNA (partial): TGTGCCTGGAGTGTAAGACTAGCGGGAGAGGGAGGTGAG. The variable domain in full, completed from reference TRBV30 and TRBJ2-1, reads SQTIHQWPATLVQPVGSPLSLECTVEGTSNPNLYWYRQAAGRGLQLLFYSVGIGQISSEVPQNLSASRPQDRQFILSSKKLLLSDSGFYLCAWSVRLAGEGGEQFFGPGTRLTVL.

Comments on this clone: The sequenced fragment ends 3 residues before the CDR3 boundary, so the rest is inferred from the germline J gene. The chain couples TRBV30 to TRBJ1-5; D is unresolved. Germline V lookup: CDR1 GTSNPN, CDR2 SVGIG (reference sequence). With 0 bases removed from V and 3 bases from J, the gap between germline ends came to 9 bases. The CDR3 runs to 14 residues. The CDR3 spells CAWSVMAINQPQHF. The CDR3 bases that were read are TGTGCCTGGAGTGTAATGGCCATCAATCAGCCC.

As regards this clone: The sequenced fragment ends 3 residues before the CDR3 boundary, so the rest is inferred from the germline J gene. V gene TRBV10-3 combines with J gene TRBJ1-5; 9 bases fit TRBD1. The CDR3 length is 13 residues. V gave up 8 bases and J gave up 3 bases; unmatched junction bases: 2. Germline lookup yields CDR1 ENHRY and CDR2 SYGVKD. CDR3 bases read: TGTGCCATCGGGGACAGGGCCAATCAGCCC. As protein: CAIGDRANQP. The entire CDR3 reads CAIGDRANQPQHF.

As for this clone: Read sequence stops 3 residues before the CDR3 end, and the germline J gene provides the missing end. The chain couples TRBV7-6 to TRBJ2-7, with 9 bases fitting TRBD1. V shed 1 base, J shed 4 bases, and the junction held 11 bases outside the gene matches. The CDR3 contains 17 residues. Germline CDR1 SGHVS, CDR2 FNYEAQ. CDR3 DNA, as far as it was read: TGTGCCAGCAGCTTAGGAGGGGGTGGGACAGGGACGTACGAG. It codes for CASSLGGGGTGTYE. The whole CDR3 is CASSLGGGGTGTYEQYF.

Partial CDR3 DNA: TGTGCCAGCTCACCAAGGGCTGATCAGCCC. This translates into CASSPRADQP. The CDR3 reads in full as CASSPRADQPQHF. The gene calls are TRBV18 and TRBJ1-5; D call uncertain. The read comes to an end 3 residues before the CDR3 does, leaving the germline J gene to fill in the end. Germline values: CDR1 KGHSH, CDR2 LQKENI. The CDR3 is 13 amino acids. V lost 2 bases and J lost 5, with 7 bases in between.

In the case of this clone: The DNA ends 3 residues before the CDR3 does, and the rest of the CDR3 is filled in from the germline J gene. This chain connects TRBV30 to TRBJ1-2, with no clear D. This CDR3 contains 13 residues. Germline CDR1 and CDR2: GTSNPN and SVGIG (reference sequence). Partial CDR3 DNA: TGTGCCTGGAGCCCAAGAGTGACACCATAC. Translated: CAWSPRVTPY. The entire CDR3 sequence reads CAWSPRVTPYYTF.

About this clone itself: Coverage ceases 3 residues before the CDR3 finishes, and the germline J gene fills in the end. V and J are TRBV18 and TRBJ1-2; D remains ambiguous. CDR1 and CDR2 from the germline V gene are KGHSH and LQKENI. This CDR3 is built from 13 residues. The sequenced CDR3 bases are TGTGCCAGCTCACCCCTCGCCACCTACGAC. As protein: CASSPLATYD. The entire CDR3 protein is CASSPLATYDYTF.

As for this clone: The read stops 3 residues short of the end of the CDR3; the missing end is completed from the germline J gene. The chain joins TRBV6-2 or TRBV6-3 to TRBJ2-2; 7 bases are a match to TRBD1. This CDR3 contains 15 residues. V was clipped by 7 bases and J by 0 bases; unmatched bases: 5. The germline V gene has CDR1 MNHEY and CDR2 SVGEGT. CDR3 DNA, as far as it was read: TGTGCCAGCAACAGACAGGGAACGAACACCGGGGAG. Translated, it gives CASNRQGTNTGE. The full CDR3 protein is CASNRQGTNTGELFF.

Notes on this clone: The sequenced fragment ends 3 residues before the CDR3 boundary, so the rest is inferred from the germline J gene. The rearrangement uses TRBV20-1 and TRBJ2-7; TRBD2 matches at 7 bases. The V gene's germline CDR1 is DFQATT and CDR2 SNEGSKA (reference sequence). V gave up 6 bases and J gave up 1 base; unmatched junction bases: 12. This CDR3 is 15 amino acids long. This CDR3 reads CSATSSGGISYEQYF. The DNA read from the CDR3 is TGCAGTGCCACCTCTAGCGGAGGAATTTCCTACGAG.

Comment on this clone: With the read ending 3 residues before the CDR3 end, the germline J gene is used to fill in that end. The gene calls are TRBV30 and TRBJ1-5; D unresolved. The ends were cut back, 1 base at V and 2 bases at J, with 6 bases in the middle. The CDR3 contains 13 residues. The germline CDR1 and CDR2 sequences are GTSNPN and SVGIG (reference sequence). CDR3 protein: CAWSAEGNQPQHF. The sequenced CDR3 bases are TGTGCCTGGAGTGCTGAGGGCAATCAGCCC.

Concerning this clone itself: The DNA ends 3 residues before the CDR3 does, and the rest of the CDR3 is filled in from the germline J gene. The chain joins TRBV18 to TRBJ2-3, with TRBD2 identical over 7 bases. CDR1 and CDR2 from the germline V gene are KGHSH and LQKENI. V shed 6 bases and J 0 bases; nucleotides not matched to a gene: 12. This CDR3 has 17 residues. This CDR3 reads CASSHQTPRGSTDTQYF. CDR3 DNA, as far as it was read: TGTGCCAGCTCCCACCAGACGCCGCGGGGGAGCACAGATACG.

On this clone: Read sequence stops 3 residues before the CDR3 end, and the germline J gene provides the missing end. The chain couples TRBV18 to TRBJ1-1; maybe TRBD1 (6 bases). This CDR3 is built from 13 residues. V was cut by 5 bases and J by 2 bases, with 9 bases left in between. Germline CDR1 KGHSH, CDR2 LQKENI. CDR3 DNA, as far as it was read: TGTGCCAGCTCAGGGGGCGAAAACACTGAA. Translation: CASSGGENTE. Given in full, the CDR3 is CASSGGENTEAFF.

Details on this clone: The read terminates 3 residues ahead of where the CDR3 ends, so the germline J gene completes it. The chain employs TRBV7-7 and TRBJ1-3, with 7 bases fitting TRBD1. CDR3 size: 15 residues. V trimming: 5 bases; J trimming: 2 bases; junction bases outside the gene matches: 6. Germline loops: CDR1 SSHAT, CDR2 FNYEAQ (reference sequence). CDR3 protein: CASSASDRPGNTIYF. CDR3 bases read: TGTGCCAGCAGCGCCTCGGACAGGCCTGGAAACACC.

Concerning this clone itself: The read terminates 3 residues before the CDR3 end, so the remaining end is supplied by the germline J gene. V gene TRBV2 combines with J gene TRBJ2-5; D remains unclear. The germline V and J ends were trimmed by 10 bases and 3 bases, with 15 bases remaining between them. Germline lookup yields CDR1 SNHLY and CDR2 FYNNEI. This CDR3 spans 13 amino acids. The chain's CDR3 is CANNRRMEETQYF. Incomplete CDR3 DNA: TGTGCCAACAACCGGCGGATGGAAGAGACC.

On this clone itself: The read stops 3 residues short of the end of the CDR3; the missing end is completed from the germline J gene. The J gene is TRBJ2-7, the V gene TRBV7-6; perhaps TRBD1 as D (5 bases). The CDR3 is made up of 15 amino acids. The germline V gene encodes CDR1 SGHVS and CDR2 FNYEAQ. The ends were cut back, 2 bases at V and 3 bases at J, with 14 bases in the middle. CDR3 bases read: TGTGCCAGCAGCTTAACTCTGCAGGGCAACTACGAG. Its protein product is CASSLTLQGNYE. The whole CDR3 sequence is CASSLTLQGNYEQYF.

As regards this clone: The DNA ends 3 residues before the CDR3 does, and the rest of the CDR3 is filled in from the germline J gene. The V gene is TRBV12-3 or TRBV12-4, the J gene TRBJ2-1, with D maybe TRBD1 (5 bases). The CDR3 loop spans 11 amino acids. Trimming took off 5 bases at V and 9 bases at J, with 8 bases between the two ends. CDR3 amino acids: CASSRGFEQFF. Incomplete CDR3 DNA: TGTGCCAGCAGTAGGGGCTTTGAG.

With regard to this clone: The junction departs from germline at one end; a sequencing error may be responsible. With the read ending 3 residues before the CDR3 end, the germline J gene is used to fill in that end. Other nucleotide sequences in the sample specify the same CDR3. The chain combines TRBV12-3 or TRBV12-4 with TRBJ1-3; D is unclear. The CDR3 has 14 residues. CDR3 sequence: CASSPGLSGNTIYF. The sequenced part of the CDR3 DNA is TGTGCCAGCAGCCCAGGCCTCTCTGGAAACACT.

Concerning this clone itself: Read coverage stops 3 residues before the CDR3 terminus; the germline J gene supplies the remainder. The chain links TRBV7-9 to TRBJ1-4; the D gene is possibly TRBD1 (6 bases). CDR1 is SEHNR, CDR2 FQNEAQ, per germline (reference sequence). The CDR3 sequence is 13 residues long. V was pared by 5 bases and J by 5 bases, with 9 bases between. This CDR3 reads CASSRGQNEKLFF. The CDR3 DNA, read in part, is TGTGCCAGCAGCCGAGGACAGAATGAAAAA.

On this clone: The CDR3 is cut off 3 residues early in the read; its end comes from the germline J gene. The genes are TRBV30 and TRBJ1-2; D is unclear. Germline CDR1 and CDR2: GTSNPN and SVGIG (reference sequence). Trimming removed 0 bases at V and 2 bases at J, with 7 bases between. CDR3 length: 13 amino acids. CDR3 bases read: TGTGCCTGGAGTGTAGGGTTAAACTATGGC. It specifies CAWSVGLNYG. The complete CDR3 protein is CAWSVGLNYGYTF. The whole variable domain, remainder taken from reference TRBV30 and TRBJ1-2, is SQTIHQWPATLVQPVGSPLSLECTVEGTSNPNLYWYRQAAGRGLQLLFYSVGIGQISSEVPQNLSASRPQDRQFILSSKKLLLSDSGFYLCAWSVGLNYGYTFGSGTRLTVV.

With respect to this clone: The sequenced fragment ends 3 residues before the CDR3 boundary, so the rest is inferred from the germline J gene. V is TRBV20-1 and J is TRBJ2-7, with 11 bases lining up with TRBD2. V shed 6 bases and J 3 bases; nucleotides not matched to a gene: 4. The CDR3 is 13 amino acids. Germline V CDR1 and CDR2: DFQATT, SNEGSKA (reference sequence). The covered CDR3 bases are TGCAGTGCAAAGGGACTAGCGGACTACGAG. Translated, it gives CSAKGLADYE. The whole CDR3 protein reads CSAKGLADYEQYF.